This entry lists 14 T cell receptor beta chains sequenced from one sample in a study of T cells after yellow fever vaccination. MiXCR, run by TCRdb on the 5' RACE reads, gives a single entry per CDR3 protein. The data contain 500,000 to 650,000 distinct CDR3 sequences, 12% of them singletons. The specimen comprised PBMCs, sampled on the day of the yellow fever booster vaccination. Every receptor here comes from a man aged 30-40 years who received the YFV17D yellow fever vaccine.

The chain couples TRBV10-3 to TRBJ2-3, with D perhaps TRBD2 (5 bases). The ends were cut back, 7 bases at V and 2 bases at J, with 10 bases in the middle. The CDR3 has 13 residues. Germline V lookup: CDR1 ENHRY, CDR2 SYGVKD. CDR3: CAIMPSYTDTQYF. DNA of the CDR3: TGTGCCATCATGCCTAGCTACACAGATACGCAGTATTTT.

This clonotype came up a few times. Here the CDR3 DNA reads TGTGCCAGCAGTCCCTTCGGGACCCCGTCGGCCGGGGAGCTGTTTTTT. It encodes CASSPFGTPSAGELFF. This chain joins TRBV6-2 or TRBV6-3 and TRBJ2-2; D might be TRBD1 or TRBD2, each matching 5 bases. V shed 5 bases and J shed 6 bases, with 19 bases lying between them. Germline V lookup: CDR1 MNHEY, CDR2 SVGEGT. The CDR3 has 16 residues.

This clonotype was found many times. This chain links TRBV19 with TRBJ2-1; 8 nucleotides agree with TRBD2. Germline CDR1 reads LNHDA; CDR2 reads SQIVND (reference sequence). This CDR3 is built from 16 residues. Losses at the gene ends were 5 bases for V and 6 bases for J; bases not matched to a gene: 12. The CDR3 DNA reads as TGTGCCAGTAGTCCCGGGGGTGACGGGAGGGGCAATGAGCAGTTCTTC. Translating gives CASSPGGDGRGNEQFF. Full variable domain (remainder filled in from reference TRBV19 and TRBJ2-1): DGGITQSPKYLFRKEGQNVTLSCEQNLNHDAMYWYRQDPGQGLRLIYYSQIVNDFQKGDIAEGYSVSREKKESFPLTVTSAQKNPTAFYLCASSPGGDGRGNEQFFGPGTRLTVL.

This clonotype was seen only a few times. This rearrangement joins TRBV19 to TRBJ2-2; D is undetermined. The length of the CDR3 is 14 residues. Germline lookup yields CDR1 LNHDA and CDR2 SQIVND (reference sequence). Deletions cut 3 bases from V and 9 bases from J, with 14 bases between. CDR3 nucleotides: TGTGCCAGTAGTATTCAGTCTAGATCTTGGGAGCTGTTTTTT. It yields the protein CASSIQSRSWELFF.

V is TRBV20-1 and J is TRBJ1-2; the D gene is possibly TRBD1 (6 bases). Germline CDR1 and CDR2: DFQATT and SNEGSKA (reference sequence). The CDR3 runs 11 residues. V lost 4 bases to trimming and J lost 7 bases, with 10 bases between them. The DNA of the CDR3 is TGCAGTGCTACAGGGGCCGGTGGCTACACCTTC. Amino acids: CSATGAGGYTF.

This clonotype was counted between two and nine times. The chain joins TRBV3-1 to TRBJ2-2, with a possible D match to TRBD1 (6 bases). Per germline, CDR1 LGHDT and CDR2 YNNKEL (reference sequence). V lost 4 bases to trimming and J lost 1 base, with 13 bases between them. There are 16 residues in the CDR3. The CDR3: CASSPRRTENTGELFF. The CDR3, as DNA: TGTGCCAGCAGCCCCCGCCGGACAGAGAACACCGGGGAGCTGTTTTTT.

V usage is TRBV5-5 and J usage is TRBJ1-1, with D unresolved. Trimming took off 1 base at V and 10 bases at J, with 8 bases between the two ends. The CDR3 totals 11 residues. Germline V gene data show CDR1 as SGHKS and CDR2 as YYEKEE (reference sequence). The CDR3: CASSLSVGAFF. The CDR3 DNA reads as TGTGCCAGCAGCTTGTCTGTGGGAGCTTTCTTT.

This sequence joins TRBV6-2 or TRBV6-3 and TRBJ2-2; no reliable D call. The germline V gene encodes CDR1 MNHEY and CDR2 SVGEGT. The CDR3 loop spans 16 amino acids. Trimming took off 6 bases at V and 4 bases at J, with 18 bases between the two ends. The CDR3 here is CASSSVRASITGELFF. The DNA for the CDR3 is TGTGCCAGCAGCTCTGTCCGAGCCTCGATCACCGGGGAGCTGTTTTTT.

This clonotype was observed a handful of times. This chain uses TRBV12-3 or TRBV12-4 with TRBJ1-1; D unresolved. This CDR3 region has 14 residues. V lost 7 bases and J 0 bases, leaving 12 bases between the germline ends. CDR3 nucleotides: TGTGCCAGCATGATGGTAGGGATGAACACTGAAGCTTTCTTT. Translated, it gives CASMMVGMNTEAFF.

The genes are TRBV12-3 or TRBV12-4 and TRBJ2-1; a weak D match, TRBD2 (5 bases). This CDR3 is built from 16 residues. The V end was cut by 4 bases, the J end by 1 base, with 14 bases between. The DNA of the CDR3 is TGTGCCAGCAGTTCCTCCGGGGAGAGTTCCTACAATGAGCAGTTCTTC. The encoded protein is CASSSSGESSYNEQFF.

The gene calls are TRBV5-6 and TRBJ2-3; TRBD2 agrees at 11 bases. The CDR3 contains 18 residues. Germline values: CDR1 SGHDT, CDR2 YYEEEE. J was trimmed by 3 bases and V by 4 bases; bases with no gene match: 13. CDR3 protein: CASSRRLTSGSPTDTQYF. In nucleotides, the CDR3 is TGTGCCAGCAGCCGCCGCCTTACTAGCGGGAGTCCGACAGATACGCAGTATTTT.

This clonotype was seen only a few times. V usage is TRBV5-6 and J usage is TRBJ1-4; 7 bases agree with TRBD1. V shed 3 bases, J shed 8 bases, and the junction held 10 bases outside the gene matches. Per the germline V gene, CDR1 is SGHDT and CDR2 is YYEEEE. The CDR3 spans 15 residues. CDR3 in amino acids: CASSSNRGSREKLFF. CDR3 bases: TGTGCCAGCAGCTCGAACAGGGGATCCAGAGAAAAACTGTTTTTT.

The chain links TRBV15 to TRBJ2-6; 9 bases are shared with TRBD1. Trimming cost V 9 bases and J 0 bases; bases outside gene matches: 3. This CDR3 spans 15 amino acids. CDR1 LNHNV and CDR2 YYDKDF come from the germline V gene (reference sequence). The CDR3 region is CATQGAGSGANVLTF. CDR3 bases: TGTGCCACACAGGGGGCGGGCTCTGGGGCCAACGTCCTGACTTTC.

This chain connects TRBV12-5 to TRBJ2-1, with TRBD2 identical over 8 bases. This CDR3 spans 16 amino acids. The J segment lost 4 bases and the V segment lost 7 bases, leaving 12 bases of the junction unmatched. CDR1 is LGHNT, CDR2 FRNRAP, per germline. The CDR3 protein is CASAGGGTRDYNEQFF. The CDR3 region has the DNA TGTGCTAGTGCCGGAGGGGGGACTAGGGATTACAATGAGCAGTTCTTC. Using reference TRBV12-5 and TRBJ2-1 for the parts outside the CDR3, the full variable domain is DARVTQTPRHKVTEMGQEVTMRCQPILGHNTVFWYRQTMMQGLELLAYFRNRAPLDDSGMPKDRFSAEMPDATLATLKIQPSEPRDSAVYFCASAGGGTRDYNEQFFGPGTRLTVL.